The rows below give T cell receptor beta chains drawn from one sample of a study of T cell repertoires in cytomegalovirus infection. These receptors lack a known antigen. TCRdb recomputed calls from the reads with MiXCR, one row per CDR3 protein. This table holds approximately 600,000 distinct CDR3 sequences, approximately 40% found once. The starting material was cultured PBMCs, obtained from culture after CMV antigen stimulation. The source of these receptors is a human donor in good health (CMV status not recorded). Some clones in this sample may be carry-over from other donors' samples. Each CDR3 is given with its conserved first and last residue. Fields, in order: D gene, J gene, V gene, clone size, CDR3 protein, CDR3 DNA. A D gene is named only where the DNA matches it firmly. Part of the rows lack a size; the others show once, few, many or a class for expanded clones.

NA TRBJ2-3 TRBV7-6 NA CASSPGPTGYF TGTGCCAGCAGCCCGGGACCAACGGGGTATTTT
NA TRBJ2-2 TRBV19 few CASSTLGANTGELFF TGTGCCAGTAGCACTCTGGGGGCAAACACCGGGGAGCTGTTTTTT
NA TRBJ2-7 TRBV3-1 NA CASSQGSFGDRYEQYF TGTGCCAGCAGCCAAGGGTCATTCGGGGACCGCTACGAGCAGTACTTC
NA TRBJ2-5 TRBV7-2 many CASSFGRGGETQYF TGTGCCAGCAGCTTTGGGAGGGGGGGAGAGACCCAGTACTTC
NA TRBJ1-2 TRBV12-3/TRBV12-4 once CASSSGFYGYTF TGTGCCAGCAGTTCAGGATTCTATGGCTACACCTTC
TRBD1 TRBJ1-6 TRBV12-3/TRBV12-4 NA CASSLYRGNSPLHF TGTGCCAGCAGTTTATACAGGGGCAATTCACCCCTCCACTTT
NA TRBJ1-2 TRBV6-5 NA CASSYRNSGYTF TGTGCCAGCAGTTACAGGAATAGTGGCTACACCTTC
TRBD2 TRBJ2-3 TRBV6-2/TRBV6-3 NA CASSSRLAGGPQYF TGTGCCAGCAGCTCCCGGCTAGCGGGAGGGCCGCAGTATTTT
NA TRBJ2-3 TRBV4-1 once CASSQGFLGGDTQYF TGCGCCAGCAGCCAAGGGTTCCTGGGCGGGGATACGCAGTATTTT
NA TRBJ2-2 TRBV2 NA CASSDDRNTGELFF TGTGCCAGCAGCGATGACAGAAACACCGGGGAGCTGTTTTTT
TRBD1 TRBJ1-5 TRBV7-6 few CASSPSGTGPSGPQHF TGTGCCAGCAGCCCTTCCGGGACAGGGCCATCGGGGCCCCAGCATTTT
NA TRBJ2-3 TRBV11-2 few CASSRAGRGRVGDTQYF TGTGCCAGCAGCCGAGCCGGGAGGGGGCGGGTCGGAGATACGCAGTATTTT
NA TRBJ1-5 TRBV19 NA CASSIRVLGNQPQHF TGTGCCAGTAGTATCCGGGTTCTGGGCAATCAGCCCCAGCATTTT
NA TRBJ1-1 TRBV11-2 few CASSLSHGNTEAFF TGTGCCAGCAGCTTATCCCACGGGAACACTGAAGCTTTCTTT
NA TRBJ2-1 TRBV7-2 many CASSPAYNEQFF TGTGCCAGCAGCCCCGCCTACAATGAGCAGTTCTTC
NA TRBJ2-3 TRBV2 NA CASSGGTHLGHKPGDTQYF TGTGCCAGCAGTGGAGGGACGCACTTAGGCCATAAACCCGGGGATACGCAGTATTTT
NA TRBJ2-5 TRBV11-2 NA CASSLAGAPTQYF TGTGCCAGCAGCTTAGCCGGGGCGCCGACCCAGTACTTC